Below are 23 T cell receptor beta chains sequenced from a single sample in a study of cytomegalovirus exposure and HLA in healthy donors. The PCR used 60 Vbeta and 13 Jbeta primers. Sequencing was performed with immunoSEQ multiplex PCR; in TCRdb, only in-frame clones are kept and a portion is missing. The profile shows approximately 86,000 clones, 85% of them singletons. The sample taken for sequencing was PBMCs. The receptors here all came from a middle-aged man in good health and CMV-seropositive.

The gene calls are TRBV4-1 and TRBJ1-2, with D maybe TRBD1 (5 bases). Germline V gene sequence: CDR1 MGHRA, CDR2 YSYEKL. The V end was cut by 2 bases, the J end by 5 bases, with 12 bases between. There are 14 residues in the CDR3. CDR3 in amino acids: CASSQPDRVYGYTF. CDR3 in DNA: TGCGCCAGCAGCCAACCAGACAGAGTTTATGGCTACACCTTC.

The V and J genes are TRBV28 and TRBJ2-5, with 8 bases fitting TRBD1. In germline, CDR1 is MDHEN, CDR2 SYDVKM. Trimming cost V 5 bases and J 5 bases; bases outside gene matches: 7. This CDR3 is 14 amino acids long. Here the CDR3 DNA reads TGTGCCAGCAGTATAAGGACAGGGTCCGAGACCCAGTACTTC. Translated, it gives CASSIRTGSETQYF.

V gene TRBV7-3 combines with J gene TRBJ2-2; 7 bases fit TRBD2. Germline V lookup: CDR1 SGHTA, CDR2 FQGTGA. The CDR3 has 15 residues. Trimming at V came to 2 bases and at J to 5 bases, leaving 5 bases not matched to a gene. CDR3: CASSLSAGATGELFF. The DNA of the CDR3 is TGTGCCAGCAGCTTATCGGCGGGAGCTACCGGGGAGCTGTTTTTT.

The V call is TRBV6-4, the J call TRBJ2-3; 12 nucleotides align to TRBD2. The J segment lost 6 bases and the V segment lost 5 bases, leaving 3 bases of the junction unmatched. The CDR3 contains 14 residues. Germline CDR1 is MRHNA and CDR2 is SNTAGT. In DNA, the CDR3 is TGTGCCAGCAGTAGGACTAGCGGGACGGATACGCAGTATTTT. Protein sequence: CASSRTSGTDTQYF.

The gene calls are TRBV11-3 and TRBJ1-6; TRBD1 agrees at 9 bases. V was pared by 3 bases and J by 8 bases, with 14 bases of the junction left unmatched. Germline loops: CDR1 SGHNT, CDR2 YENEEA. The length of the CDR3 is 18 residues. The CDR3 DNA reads TGTGCCAGCAGCTTGCAAAACAGGGGGCCGGGGTTTTATTCACCCCTCCACTTT. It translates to CASSLQNRGPGFYSPLHF.

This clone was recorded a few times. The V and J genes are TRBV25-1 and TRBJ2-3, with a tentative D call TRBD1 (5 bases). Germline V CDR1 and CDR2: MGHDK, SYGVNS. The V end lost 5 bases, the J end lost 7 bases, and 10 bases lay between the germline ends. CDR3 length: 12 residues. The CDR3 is CASSKQGYTQYF. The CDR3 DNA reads TGTGCCAGCAGTAAGCAGGGCTATACGCAGTATTTT.

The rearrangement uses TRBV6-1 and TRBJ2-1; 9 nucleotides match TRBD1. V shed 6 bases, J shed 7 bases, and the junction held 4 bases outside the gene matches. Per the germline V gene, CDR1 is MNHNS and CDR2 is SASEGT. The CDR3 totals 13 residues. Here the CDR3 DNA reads TGTGCCAGCAGGGACAGGGGACATAATGAGCAGTTCTTC. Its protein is CASRDRGHNEQFF.

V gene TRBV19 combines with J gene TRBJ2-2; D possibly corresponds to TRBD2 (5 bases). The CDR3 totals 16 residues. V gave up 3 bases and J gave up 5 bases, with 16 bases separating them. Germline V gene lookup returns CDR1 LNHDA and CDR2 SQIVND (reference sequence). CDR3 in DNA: TGTGCCAGTAGTATGGGTCACGGGCCGGGGACCGGGGAGCTGTTTTTT. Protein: CASSMGHGPGTGELFF.

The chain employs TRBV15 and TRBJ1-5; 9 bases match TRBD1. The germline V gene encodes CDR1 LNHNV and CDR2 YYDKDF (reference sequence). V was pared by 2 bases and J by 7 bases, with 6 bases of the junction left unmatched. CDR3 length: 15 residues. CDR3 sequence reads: CATSRTGGLRQPQHF. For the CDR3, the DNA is TGTGCCACCAGCAGAACAGGGGGCTTAAGGCAGCCCCAGCATTTT. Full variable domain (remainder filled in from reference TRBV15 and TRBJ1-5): DAMVIQNPRYQVTQFGKPVTLSCSQTLNHNVMYWYQQKSSQAPKLLFHYYDKDFNNEADTPDNFQSRRPNTSFCFLDIRSPGLGDTAMYLCATSRTGGLRQPQHFGDGTRLSIL.

DNA of the CDR3: TGTGCCAGCAGCATAAAAGGGACGGGACTGGGGACCCAGTACTTC. Protein: CASSIKGTGLGTQYF. V and J are TRBV11-2 and TRBJ2-5, with D perhaps matching TRBD2 (6 bases). Trimming removed 5 bases at V and 7 bases at J, with 20 bases between. Germline V gene lookup returns CDR1 SGHAT and CDR2 FQNNGV. The CDR3 covers 15 residues.

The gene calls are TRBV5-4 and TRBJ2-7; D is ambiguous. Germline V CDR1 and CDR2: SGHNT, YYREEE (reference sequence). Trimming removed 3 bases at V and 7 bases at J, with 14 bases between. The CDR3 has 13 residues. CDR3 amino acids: CASSSDTLGEQYF. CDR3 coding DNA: TGTGCCAGCAGCTCCGACACCCTTGGGGAGCAGTACTTC.

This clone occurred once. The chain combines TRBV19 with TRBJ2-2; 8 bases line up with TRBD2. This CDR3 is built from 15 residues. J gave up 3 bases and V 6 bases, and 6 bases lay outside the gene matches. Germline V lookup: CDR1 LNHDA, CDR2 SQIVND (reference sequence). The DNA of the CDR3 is TGTGCCAGTAGGCTAGCGGGCGCTTACACCGGGGAGCTGTTTTTT. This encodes CASRLAGAYTGELFF.

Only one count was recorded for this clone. The CDR3 DNA reads TGTGCCAGCTCGCCCGGACAGGGGCACACTGAAGCTTTCTTT. Translating it yields CASSPGQGHTEAFF. V and J are TRBV18 and TRBJ1-1; 9 bases line up with TRBD1. With 6 bases clipped from V and 3 bases from J, the junction kept 5 bases outside the gene matches. CDR3 size: 14 residues. Germline assignment: CDR1 KGHSH and CDR2 LQKENI. Complete variable domain (other parts from reference TRBV18 and TRBJ1-1): NAGVMQNPRHLVRRRGQEARLRCSPMKGHSHVYWYRQLPEEGLKFMVYLQKENIIDESGMPKERFSAEFPKEGPSILRIQQVVRGDSAAYFCASSPGQGHTEAFFGQGTRLTVV.

The CDR3 reads CASSFVQRRDTQYF. In DNA, the CDR3 is TGTGCCAGCAGCTTTGTACAGAGAAGGGATACGCAGTATTTT. This rearrangement joins TRBV11-1 to TRBJ2-3; D is ambiguous. The germline V gene encodes CDR1 SGHAT and CDR2 FQDESV (reference sequence). V lost 3 bases to trimming and J lost 6 bases, with 13 bases between them. CDR3 size: 14 residues.

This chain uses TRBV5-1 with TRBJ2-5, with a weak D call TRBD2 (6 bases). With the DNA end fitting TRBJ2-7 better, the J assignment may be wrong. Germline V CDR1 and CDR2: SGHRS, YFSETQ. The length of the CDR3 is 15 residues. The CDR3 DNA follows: TGCGCCAGCAGCTTGGTACCGGGAGAGGTCTACGAGCAGTACTTC. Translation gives CASSLVPGEVYEQYF.

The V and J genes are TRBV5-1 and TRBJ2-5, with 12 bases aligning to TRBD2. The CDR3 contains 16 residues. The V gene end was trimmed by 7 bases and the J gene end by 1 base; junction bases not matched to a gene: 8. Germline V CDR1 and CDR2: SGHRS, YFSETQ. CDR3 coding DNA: TGCGCCAGCGGTCCTAGCGGGGGGGGTTTCCAAGAGACCCAGTACTTC. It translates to CASGPSGGGFQETQYF.

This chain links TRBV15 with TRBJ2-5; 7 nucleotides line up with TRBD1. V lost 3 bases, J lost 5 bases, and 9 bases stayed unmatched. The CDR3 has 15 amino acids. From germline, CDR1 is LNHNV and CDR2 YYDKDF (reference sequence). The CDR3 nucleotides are TGTGCCACCAGCAGGGGTAGGGGGCGCGAGGAGACCCAGTACTTC. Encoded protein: CATSRGRGREETQYF.

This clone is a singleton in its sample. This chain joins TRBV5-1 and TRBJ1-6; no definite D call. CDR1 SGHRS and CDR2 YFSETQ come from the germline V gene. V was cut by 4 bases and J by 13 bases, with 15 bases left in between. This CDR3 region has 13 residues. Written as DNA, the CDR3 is TGCGCCAGCAGCCCAAACAAATTAGCTCCCCTCCACTTT. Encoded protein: CASSPNKLAPLHF.

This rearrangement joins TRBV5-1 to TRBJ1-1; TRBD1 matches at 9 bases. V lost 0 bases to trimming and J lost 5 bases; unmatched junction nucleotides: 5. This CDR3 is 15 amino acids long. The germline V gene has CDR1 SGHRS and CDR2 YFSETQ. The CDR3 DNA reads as TGCGCCAGCAGCTTGGTACAGGGGGCTCTGACTGAAGCTTTCTTT. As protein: CASSLVQGALTEAFF.

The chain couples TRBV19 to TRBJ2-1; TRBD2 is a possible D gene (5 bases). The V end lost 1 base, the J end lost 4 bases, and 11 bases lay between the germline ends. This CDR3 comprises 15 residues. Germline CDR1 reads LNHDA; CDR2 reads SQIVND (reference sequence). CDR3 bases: TGTGCCAGTAGTATAGGAGAGAGGGAGTACAATGAGCAGTTCTTC. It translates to CASSIGEREYNEQFF.

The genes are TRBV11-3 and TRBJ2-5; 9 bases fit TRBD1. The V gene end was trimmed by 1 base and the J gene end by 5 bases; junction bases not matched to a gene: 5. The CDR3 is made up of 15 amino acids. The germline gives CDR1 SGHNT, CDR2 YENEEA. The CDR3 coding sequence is TGTGCCAGCAGCTTAGGACAGGGGGGCATGGAGACCCAGTACTTC. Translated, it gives CASSLGQGGMETQYF.

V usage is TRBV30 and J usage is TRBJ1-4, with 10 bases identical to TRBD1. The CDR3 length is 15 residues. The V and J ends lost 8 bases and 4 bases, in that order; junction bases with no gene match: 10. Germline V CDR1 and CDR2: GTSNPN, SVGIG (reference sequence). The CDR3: CAGIRQGAGNEKLFF. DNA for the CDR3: TGTGCCGGGATAAGACAGGGGGCTGGTAATGAAAAACTGTTTTTT. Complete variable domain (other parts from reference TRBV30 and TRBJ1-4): SQTIHQWPATLVQPVGSPLSLECTVEGTSNPNLYWYRQAAGRGLQLLFYSVGIGQISSEVPQNLSASRPQDRQFILSSKKLLLSDSGFYLCAGIRQGAGNEKLFFGSGTQLSVL.

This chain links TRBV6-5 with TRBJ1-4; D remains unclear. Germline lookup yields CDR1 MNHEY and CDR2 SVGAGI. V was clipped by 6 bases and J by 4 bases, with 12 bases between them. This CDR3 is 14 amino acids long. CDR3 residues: CASSPTPGNEKLFF. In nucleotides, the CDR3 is TGTGCCAGCAGCCCAACTCCGGGTAATGAAAAACTGTTTTTT.